This entry lists 2 T cell receptor beta chains sequenced from one sample in a study of blood T cell repertoires in COVID-19. TCRdb's copy holds only in-frame clones and misses some; the assay was immunoSEQ multiplex PCR. This table holds almost 100,000 clones, 86% found once. Sequences were obtained from peripheral blood. Source of these receptors: a man aged 45-65 years with acute or convalescent COVID-19.

This clone was seen a handful of times. The chain employs TRBV7-9 and TRBJ2-6; 10 bases match TRBD1. The V segment lost 0 bases and the J segment 4 bases; nucleotides outside the gene matches: 6. The CDR3 is 18 amino acids. Germline CDR1 is SEHNR and CDR2 is FQNEAQ (reference sequence). CDR3 in DNA: TGTGCCAGCAGCTTAGCCCCGGGACAGGGGTTAGGGGCCAACGTCCTGACTTTC. Protein product: CASSLAPGQGLGANVLTF.

The chain joins TRBV19 to TRBJ2-7; D is ambiguous. The germline V gene has CDR1 LNHDA and CDR2 SQIVND (reference sequence). This CDR3 region has 13 residues. With 5 bases removed from V and 0 bases from J, the gap between germline ends came to 8 bases. The CDR3 bases are TGTGCCAGTAGTTTAGCAGGCTCCTACGAGCAGTACTTC. Amino acid sequence: CASSLAGSYEQYF.